This TCR beta chain was documented in a study of blood T cell repertoires in COVID-19. At the level of the study: Donors in the United States, Italy and Spain gave samples during acute or convalescent COVID-19.

The protocol was immunoSEQ multiplex PCR, while the TCRdb copy is restricted to in-frame clones and leaves out a portion. Of around 200,000 clones in the sample, 85% to 90% are singletons; the top ten hold approximately 11%. What was sequenced was peripheral blood. This TCR was sampled from a woman aged 55-70 years with COVID-19, enrolled during active disease.

The CDR3 reads CASGRQGHSYEQYF. The CDR3 DNA is TGTGCCAGCGGCCGACAGGGACACTCCTACGAGCAGTACTTC. This sequence joins TRBV2 and TRBJ2-7, with 7 nucleotides matching TRBD1. With V trimmed by 8 bases and J by 0 bases, 7 bases remained unmatched. CDR1 and CDR2 (germline): SNHLY, FYNNEI. The CDR3 runs to 14 residues.